This TCR beta chain originates from a study of blood T cell repertoires in COVID-19. Study-level information: T cells, B-cell-depleted T cells, or PBMCs provided the cDNA or gDNA that served as material.

The trim removed 1 base at V and 4 bases at J, leaving 6 bases unmatched. This CDR3 is 16 amino acids long. In germline, CDR1 is LGHNT, CDR2 FRNRAP. In the study's own analysis: Nucleated cell number was recorded as an estimate derived from reference gene primer amplification. The assay was immunoSEQ multiplex PCR, and TCRdb's table has in-frame clones only and misses some. V and J calls and clone size come straight from that table; D and trimming were deduced from the DNA. The top ten hold about 7.8% of the sample, which has 200,000 to 250,000 clones, approximately 80% seen once. Material: peripheral blood. This rearrangement joins TRBV12-5 to TRBJ2-5, with 10 bases lining up with TRBD1. This TCR came from a woman of 80 years or more with COVID-19, enrolled during active disease. In nucleotides, the CDR3 is TGTGCTAGTGGTTTGGACCGGACAGGGGGGGGAGAGACCCAGTACTTC. It is translated as CASGLDRTGGGETQYF.